This TCR beta chain is drawn from a study of glioma-infiltrating T cells after dendritic cell vaccination. In this sample, this clone turned up once. Its target is unknown. Profiled with immunoSEQ multiplex PCR; TCRdb holds only in-frame clones, not every one. Among about 92,000 clones listed, 86% were seen once. Study-wide results and limits: Higher TCR clonality did not directly relate to longer survival.

V shed 5 bases and J 4 bases; nucleotides not matched to a gene: 10. Germline V gene data show CDR1 as SGHRS and CDR2 as YFSETQ. This CDR3 spans 15 amino acids. The TCR was taken from a human donor with glioblastoma. The V call is TRBV5-1, the J call TRBJ1-1; 8 bases fit TRBD1. This sample comprised blood, obtained before dendritic cell vaccination. The CDR3 protein is CASRKGQVPGTEAFF. The CDR3 DNA follows: TGCGCCAGCAGGAAGGGACAGGTCCCTGGCACTGAAGCTTTCTTT. The whole variable domain, remainder taken from reference TRBV5-1 and TRBJ1-1, is KAGVTQTPRYLIKTRGQQVTLSCSPISGHRSVSWYQQTPGQGLQFLFEYFSETQRNKGNFPGRFSGRQFSNSRSEMNVSTLELGDSALYLCASRKGQVPGTEAFFGQGTRLTVV.